The 10 T cell receptor beta chains reported below all come from one sample, sequenced in a study of cytomegalovirus exposure and HLA in healthy donors. With 60 Vbeta and 13 Jbeta primers, the PCR was carried out. TCRdb keeps only in-frame clones here, not all; method: immunoSEQ multiplex PCR. This sample has around 200,000 clones, with around 84% found just once. Sequencing input: PBMCs. Receptors were obtained from a girl aged 2 to 10 in good health and CMV-seropositive.

The rearrangement joins TRBV20-1 to TRBJ1-2; maybe TRBD1 (6 bases). V was cut by 7 bases and J by 7 bases, with 13 bases left in between. The CDR3 contains 11 residues. Germline-derived CDR1 and CDR2 are DFQATT and SNEGSKA (reference sequence). CDR3: CSVRSRGGYTF. The CDR3 coding sequence is TGCAGTGTAAGAAGCAGGGGTGGCTACACCTTC.

V is TRBV28 and J is TRBJ1-1; D not resolved. The V end lost 6 bases, the J end lost 10 bases, and 18 bases lay between the germline ends. Per the germline V gene, CDR1 is MDHEN and CDR2 is SYDVKM. The CDR3 consists of 13 residues. Here the CDR3 DNA reads TGTGCCAGCAGCAAAAGGACGGGGAAGGGAGCTTTCTTT. Protein: CASSKRTGKGAFF. The whole variable domain, filled in from reference TRBV28 and TRBJ1-1, reads DVKVTQSSRYLVKRTGEKVFLECVQDMDHENMFWYRQDPGLGLRLIYFSYDVKMKEKGDIPEGYSVSREKKERFSLILESASTNQTSMYLCASSKRTGKGAFFGQGTRLTVV.

This sequence joins TRBV20-1 and TRBJ1-1; D not resolved. This CDR3 is 11 amino acids long. Trimming cost V 5 bases and J 7 bases, with 11 bases left between them. Germline V CDR1 and CDR2: DFQATT, SNEGSKA (reference sequence). CDR3 protein: CSALGEREAFF. The CDR3 nucleotides read TGCAGTGCTCTCGGGGAGCGTGAAGCTTTCTTT.

V gene TRBV2 combines with J gene TRBJ1-1; 7 bases are a match to TRBD1. Trimming cost V 5 bases and J 4 bases; bases outside gene matches: 16. CDR1 and CDR2 (germline): SNHLY, FYNNEI. The CDR3 runs to 17 residues. For the CDR3, the DNA is TGTGCCAGCAGTATACCGGGACAGTGGGGCGGAGGCACTGAAGCTTTCTTT. This gives the protein CASSIPGQWGGGTEAFF.

The chain couples TRBV27 to TRBJ2-7; tentative D call: TRBD1 (5 bases). CDR1 MNHEY and CDR2 SMNVEV come from the germline V gene (reference sequence). With 5 bases removed from V and 2 bases from J, the gap between germline ends came to 13 bases. The CDR3 has 14 amino acids. The CDR3 is CASSDRSGTYEQYF. The CDR3 DNA sequence: TGTGCCAGCAGTGACCGTTCAGGGACCTACGAGCAGTACTTC.

The chain employs TRBV13 and TRBJ2-3, with D possibly TRBD1 on 6 matching bases. The CDR3 consists of 16 residues. Trimming removed 4 bases from V and 3 bases from J, with 17 bases in between. Germline lookup yields CDR1 PRHDT and CDR2 FYEKMQ (reference sequence). CDR3 protein: CASSSKQGMVTDTQYF. The DNA for the CDR3 is TGTGCCAGCAGCTCCAAACAGGGCATGGTTACAGATACGCAGTATTTT.

The chain uses TRBV5-1 and TRBJ1-2; no reliable D call. The V end lost 1 base, the J end lost 8 bases, and 12 bases lay between the germline ends. The CDR3 extends over 13 amino acids. Germline CDR1 and CDR2: SGHRS and YFSETQ. CDR3 sequence (DNA): TGCGCCAGCAGCTTGCAGTCTGAGGGCGGCTACACCTTC. Protein sequence: CASSLQSEGGYTF.

The chain is built from TRBV30 and TRBJ2-1; D is perhaps TRBD2 (6 bases). Trimming shortened V by 4 bases and J by 2 bases, and 18 bases separated the two germline ends. The germline gives CDR1 GTSNPN, CDR2 SVGIG (reference sequence). This CDR3 contains 16 residues. In DNA form, the CDR3 reads TGTGCCTGGACCTCGGGGCAGGGAGGACCCTACAATGAGCAGTTCTTC. Protein product: CAWTSGQGGPYNEQFF. Together with reference TRBV30 and TRBJ2-1, the CDR3 gives the full variable domain: SQTIHQWPATLVQPVGSPLSLECTVEGTSNPNLYWYRQAAGRGLQLLFYSVGIGQISSEVPQNLSASRPQDRQFILSSKKLLLSDSGFYLCAWTSGQGGPYNEQFFGPGTRLTVL.

The chain has TRBV11-3 and TRBJ2-5; 8 positions match TRBD2. The end of the DNA is better explained by TRBJ2-7, so the J call may be wrong. CDR1 and CDR2 (germline): SGHNT, YENEEA. The CDR3 is made up of 14 amino acids. The CDR3 loop reads CASSRRGASYEQYF. In nucleotides, the CDR3 is TGTGCCAGCAGCCGGCGGGGGGCCTCCTACGAGCAGTACTTC.

The V gene is TRBV4-1, the J gene TRBJ1-5; TRBD1 agrees at 8 bases. Germline CDR1 MGHRA, CDR2 YSYEKL. The CDR3 is made up of 17 amino acids. The ends lost 1 base at V and 4 bases at J; junction bases unmatched: 9. In nucleotides, the CDR3 is TGCGCCAGCAGCCAAGCCTCACAGGGGGTGGAAAATCAGCCCCAGCATTTT. It codes for CASSQASQGVENQPQHF.